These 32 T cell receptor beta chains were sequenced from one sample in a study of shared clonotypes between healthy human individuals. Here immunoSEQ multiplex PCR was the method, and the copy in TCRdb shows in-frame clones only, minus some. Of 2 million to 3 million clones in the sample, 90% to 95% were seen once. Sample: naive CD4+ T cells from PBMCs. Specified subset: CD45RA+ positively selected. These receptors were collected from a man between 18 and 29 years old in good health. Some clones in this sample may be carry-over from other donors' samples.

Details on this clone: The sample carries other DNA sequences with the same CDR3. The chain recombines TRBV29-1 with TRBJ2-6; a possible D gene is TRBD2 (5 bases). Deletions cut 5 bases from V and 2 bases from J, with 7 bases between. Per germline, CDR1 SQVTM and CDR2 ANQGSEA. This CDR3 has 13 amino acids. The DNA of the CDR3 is TGCAGCGTTCTCGGGGCTGGGGCCAACGTCCTGACTTTC. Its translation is CSVLGAGANVLTF.

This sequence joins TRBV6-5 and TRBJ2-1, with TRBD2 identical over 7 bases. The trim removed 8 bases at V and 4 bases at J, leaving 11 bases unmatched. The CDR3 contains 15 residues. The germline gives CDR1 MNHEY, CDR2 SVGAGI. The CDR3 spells CASAPSLAVYNEQFF. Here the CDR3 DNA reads TGTGCCAGCGCCCCCAGTCTAGCGGTTTACAATGAGCAGTTCTTC.

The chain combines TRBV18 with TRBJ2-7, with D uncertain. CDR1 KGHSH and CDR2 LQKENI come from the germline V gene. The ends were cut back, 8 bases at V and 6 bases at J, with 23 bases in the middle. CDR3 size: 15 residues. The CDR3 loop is CASKPRADEDGEQYF. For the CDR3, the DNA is TGTGCCAGCAAACCCCGCGCGGACGAGGACGGCGAGCAGTACTTC. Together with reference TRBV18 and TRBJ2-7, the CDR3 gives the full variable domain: NAGVMQNPRHLVRRRGQEARLRCSPMKGHSHVYWYRQLPEEGLKFMVYLQKENIIDESGMPKERFSAEFPKEGPSILRIQQVVRGDSAAYFCASKPRADEDGEQYFGPGTRLTVT.

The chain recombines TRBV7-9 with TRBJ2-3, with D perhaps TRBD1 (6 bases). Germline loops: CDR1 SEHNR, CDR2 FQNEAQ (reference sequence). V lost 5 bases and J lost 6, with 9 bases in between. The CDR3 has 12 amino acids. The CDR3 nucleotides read TGTGCCAGCAGCCCCCAGGGGGATACGCAGTATTTT. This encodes CASSPQGDTQYF. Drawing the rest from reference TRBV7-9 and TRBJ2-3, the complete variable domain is DTGVSQNPRHKITKRGQNVTFRCDPISEHNRLYWYRQTLGQGPEFLTYFQNEAQLEKSRLLSDRFSAERPKGSFSTLEIQRTEQGDSAMYLCASSPQGDTQYFGPGTRLTVL.

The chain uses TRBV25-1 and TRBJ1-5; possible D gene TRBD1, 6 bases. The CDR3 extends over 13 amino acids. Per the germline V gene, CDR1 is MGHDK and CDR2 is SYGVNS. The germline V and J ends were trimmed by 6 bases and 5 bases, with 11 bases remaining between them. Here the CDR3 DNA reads TGTGCCAGCAGGGGGGGCGCCGATCAGCCCCAGCATTTT. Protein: CASRGGADQPQHF.

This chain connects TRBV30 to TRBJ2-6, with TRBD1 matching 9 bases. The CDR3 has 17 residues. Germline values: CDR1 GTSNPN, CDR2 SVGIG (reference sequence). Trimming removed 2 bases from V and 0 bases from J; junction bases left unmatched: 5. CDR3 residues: CAWSSDRGPSGANVLTF. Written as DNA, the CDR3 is TGTGCCTGGAGTTCGGACAGGGGACCCTCTGGGGCCAACGTCCTGACTTTC.

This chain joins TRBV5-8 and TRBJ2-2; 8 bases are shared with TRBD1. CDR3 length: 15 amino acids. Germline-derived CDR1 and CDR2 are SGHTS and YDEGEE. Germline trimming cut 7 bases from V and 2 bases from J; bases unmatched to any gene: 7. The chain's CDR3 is CASVRTGYNTGELFF. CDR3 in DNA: TGTGCCAGCGTCCGGACAGGGTATAACACCGGGGAGCTGTTTTTT.

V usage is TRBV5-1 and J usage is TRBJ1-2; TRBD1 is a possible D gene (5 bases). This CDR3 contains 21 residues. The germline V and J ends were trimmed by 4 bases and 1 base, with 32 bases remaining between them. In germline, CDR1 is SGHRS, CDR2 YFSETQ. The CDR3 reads CASSQGLPDGTKNLINYGYTF. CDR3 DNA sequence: TGCGCCAGCAGCCAGGGACTCCCGGATGGTACGAAAAATTTAATTAACTATGGCTACACCTTC.

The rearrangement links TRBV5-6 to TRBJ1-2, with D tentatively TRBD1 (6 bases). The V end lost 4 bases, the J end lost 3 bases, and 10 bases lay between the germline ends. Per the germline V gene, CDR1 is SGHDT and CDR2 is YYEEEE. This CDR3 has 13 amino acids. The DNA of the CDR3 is TGTGCCAGCAGCCTTGGACAGCACTATGGCTACACCTTC. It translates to CASSLGQHYGYTF. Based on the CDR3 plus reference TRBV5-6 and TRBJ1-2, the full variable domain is DAGVTQSPTHLIKTRGQQVTLRCSPKSGHDTVSWYQQALGQGPQFIFQYYEEEERQRGNFPDRFSGHQFPNYSSELNVNALLLGDSALYLCASSLGQHYGYTFGSGTRLTVV.

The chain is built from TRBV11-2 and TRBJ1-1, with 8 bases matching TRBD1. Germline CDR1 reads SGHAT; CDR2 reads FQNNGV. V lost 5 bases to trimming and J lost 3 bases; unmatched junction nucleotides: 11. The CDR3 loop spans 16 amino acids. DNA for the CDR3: TGTGCCAGCAGCCGACTCCGGGACAGGACCTACACTGAAGCTTTCTTT. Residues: CASSRLRDRTYTEAFF.

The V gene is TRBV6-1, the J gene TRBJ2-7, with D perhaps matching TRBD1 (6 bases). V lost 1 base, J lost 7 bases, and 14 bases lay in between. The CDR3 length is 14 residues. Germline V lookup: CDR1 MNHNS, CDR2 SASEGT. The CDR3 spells CASSEGQGRREQYF. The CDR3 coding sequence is TGTGCCAGCAGTGAAGGGCAGGGGCGTCGAGAGCAGTACTTC.

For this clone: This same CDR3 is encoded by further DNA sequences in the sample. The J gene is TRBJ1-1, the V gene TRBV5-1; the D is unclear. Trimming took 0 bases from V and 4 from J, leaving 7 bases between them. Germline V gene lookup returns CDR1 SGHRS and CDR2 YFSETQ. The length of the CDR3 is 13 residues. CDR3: CASSLGAGTEAFF. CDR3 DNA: TGCGCCAGCAGCTTGGGAGCGGGCACTGAAGCTTTCTTT.

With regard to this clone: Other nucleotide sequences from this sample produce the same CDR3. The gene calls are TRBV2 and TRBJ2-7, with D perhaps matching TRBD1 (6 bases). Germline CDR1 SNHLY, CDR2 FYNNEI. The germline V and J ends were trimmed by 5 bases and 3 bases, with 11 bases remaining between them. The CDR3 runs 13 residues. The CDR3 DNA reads TGTGCCAGCAGTTGGGACACCAGCTACGAGCAGTACTTC. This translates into CASSWDTSYEQYF. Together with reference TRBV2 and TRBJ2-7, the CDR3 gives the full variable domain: EPEVTQTPSHQVTQMGQEVILRCVPISNHLYFYWYRQILGQKVEFLVSFYNNEISEKSEIFDDQFSVERPDGSNFTLKIRSTKLEDSAMYFCASSWDTSYEQYFGPGTRLTVT.

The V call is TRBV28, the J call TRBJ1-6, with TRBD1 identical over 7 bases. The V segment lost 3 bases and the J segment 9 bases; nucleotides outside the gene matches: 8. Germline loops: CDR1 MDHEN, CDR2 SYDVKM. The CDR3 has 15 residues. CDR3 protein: CASSLLGTVTSPLHF. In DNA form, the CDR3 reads TGTGCCAGCAGTTTGTTGGGGACAGTTACTTCACCCCTCCACTTT.

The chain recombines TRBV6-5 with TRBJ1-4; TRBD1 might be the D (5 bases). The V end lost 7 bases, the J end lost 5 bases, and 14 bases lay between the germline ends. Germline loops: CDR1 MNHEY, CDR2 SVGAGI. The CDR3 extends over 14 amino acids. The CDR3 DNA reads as TGTGCCAGCACCCCCTCCTGGGGGAATGAAAAACTGTTTTTT. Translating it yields CASTPSWGNEKLFF.

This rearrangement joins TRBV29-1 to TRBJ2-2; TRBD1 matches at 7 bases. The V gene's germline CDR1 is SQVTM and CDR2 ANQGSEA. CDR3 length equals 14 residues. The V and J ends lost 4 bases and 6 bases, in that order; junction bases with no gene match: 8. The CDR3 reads CSVGSGGMAGELFF. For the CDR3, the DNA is TGCAGCGTTGGTTCAGGGGGAATGGCCGGGGAGCTGTTTTTT.

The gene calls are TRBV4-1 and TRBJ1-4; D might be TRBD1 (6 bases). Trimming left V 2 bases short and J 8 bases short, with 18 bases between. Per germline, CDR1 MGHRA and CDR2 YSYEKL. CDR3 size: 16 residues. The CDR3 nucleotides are TGCGCCAGCAGCCAAACAAAGGGGGAGTTAGGAGAAAAACTGTTTTTT. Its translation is CASSQTKGELGEKLFF.

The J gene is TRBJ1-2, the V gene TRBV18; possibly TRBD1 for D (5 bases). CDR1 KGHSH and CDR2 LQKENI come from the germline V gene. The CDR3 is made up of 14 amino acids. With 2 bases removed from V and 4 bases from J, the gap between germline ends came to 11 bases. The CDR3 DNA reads TGTGCCAGCTCACCAGGAGGGGAACTCTATGGCTACACCTTC. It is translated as CASSPGGELYGYTF.

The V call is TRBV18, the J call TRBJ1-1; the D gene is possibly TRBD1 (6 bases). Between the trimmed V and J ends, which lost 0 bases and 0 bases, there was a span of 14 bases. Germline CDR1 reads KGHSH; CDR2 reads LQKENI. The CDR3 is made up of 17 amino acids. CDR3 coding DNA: TGTGCCAGCTCACCACCGAGCGGGGGCCCCTTGAACACTGAAGCTTTCTTT. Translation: CASSPPSGGPLNTEAFF. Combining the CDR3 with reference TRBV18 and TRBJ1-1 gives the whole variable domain NAGVMQNPRHLVRRRGQEARLRCSPMKGHSHVYWYRQLPEEGLKFMVYLQKENIIDESGMPKERFSAEFPKEGPSILRIQQVVRGDSAAYFCASSPPSGGPLNTEAFFGQGTRLTVV.

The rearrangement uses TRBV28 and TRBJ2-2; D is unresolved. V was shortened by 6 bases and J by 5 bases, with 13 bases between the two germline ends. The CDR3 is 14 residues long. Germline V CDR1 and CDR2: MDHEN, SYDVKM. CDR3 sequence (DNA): TGTGCCAGCAGGATTGCTCTTTCGACCGGGGAGCTGTTTTTT. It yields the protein CASRIALSTGELFF.

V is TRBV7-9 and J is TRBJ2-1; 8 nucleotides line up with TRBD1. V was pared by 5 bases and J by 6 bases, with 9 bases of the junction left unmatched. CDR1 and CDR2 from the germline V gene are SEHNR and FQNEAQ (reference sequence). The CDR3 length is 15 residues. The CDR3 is CASSPGQGIGNEQFF. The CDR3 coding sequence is TGTGCCAGCAGCCCCGGACAGGGTATAGGCAATGAGCAGTTCTTC.

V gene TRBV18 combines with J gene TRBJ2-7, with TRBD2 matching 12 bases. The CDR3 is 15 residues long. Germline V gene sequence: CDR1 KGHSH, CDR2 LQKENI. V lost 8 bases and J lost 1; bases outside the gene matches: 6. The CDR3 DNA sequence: TGTGCCAGCGCGTCCGGGACTAGCGGGTCCTACGAGCAGTACTTC. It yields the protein CASASGTSGSYEQYF.

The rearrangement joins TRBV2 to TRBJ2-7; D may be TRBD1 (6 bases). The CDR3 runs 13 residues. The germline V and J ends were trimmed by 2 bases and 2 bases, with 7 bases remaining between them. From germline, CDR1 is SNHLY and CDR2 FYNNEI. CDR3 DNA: TGTGCCAGCAGTGAACGGACAGCCTACGAGCAGTACTTC. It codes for CASSERTAYEQYF.

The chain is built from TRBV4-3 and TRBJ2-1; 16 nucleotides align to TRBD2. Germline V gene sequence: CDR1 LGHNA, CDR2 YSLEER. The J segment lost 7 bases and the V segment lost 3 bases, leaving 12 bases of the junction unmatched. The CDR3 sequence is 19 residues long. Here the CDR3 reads CASSHVLPGTSGRGNEQFF. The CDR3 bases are TGCGCCAGCAGCCATGTATTACCCGGGACTAGCGGGAGGGGGAATGAGCAGTTCTTC.

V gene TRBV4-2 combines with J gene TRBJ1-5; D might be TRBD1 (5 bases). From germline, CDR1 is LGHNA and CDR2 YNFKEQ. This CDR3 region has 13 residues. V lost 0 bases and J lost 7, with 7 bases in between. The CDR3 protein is CASSQDWGQPQHF. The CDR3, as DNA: TGTGCCAGCAGCCAAGACTGGGGGCAGCCCCAGCATTTT.

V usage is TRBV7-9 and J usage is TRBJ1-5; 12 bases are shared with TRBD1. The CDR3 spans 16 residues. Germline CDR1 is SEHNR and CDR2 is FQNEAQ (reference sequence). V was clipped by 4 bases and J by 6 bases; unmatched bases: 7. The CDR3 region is CASSSWGQGAGQPQHF. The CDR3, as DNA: TGTGCCAGCAGCTCTTGGGGACAGGGGGCCGGTCAGCCCCAGCATTTT. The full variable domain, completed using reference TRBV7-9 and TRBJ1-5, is DTGVSQNPRHKITKRGQNVTFRCDPISEHNRLYWYRQTLGQGPEFLTYFQNEAQLEKSRLLSDRFSAERPKGSFSTLEIQRTEQGDSAMYLCASSSWGQGAGQPQHFGDGTRLSIL.

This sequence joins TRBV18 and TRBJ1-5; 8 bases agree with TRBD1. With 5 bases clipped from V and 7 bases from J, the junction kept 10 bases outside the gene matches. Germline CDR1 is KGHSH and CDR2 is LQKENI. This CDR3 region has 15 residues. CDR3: CASSSETGVDQPQHF. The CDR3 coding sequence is TGTGCCAGCTCATCTGAGACAGGGGTAGACCAGCCCCAGCATTTT.

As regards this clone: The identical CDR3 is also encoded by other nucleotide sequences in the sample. The CDR3: CASSLGSPKNIQYF. The CDR3 DNA reads TGCGCCAGCAGCTTAGGAAGTCCCAAAAACATTCAGTACTTC. The chain uses TRBV5-1 and TRBJ2-4; D remains ambiguous. The CDR3 loop spans 14 amino acids. Trimming cost V 2 bases and J 2 bases, with 8 bases left between them. CDR1 and CDR2 from the germline V gene are SGHRS and YFSETQ.

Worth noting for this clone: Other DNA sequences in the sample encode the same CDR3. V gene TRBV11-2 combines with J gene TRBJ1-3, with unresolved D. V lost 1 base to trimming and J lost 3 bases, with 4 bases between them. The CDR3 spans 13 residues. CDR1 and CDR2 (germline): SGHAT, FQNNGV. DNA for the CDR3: TGTGCCAGCAGCTTAGGGGGTGGAAACACCATATATTTT. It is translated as CASSLGGGNTIYF.

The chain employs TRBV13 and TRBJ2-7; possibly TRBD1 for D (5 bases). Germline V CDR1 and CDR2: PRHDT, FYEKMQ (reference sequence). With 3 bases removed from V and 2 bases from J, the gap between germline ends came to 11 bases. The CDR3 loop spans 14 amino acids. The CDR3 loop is CASSLARQTYEQYF. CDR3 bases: TGTGCCAGCAGCTTGGCGAGACAGACCTACGAGCAGTACTTC.

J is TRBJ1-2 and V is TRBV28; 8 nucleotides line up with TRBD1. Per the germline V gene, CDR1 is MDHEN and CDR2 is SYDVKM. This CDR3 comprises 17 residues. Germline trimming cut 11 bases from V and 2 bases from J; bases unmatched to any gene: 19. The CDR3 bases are TGTGCCTCCCGCGGGCAGGGGGCGCAAGGGACCAACTATGGCTACACCTTC. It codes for CASRGQGAQGTNYGYTF.

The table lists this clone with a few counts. The CDR3 is CRGDRDTEAFF. The CDR3, as DNA: TGCAGAGGGGACAGGGACACTGAAGCTTTCTTT. The chain combines TRBV20-1 with TRBJ1-1; 9 bases line up with TRBD1. In germline, CDR1 is DFQATT, CDR2 SNEGSKA (reference sequence). This CDR3 comprises 11 residues.